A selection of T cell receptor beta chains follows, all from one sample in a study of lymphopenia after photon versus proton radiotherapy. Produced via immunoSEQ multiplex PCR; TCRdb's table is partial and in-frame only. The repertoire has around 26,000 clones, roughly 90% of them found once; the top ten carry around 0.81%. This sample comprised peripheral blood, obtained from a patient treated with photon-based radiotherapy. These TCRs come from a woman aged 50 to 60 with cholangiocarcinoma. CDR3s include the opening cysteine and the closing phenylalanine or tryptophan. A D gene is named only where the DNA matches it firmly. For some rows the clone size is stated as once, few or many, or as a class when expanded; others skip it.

cdr3_aa: CASRGRPGASIGELFF
cdr3_nt: TGTGCCAGCAGAGGGCGGCCCGGGGCATCGATCGGGGAGCTGTTTTTT
clone_size: .
cdr3_length: 16
j_call: TRBJ2-2
v_call: TRBV9
d_call: .

cdr3_aa: CATSRDRTNYGYTF
cdr3_nt: TGTGCCACCAGCAGAGATCGGACTAACTATGGCTACACCTTC
clone_size: .
cdr3_length: 14
j_call: TRBJ1-2
v_call: TRBV15
d_call: .

cdr3_aa: CASSERVRYSYEQYF
cdr3_nt: TGCGCCAGCAGTGAGAGGGTTCGTTACTCCTACGAGCAGTACTTC
clone_size: .
cdr3_length: 15
j_call: TRBJ2-7
v_call: TRBV10-2
d_call: .

cdr3_aa: CASSQDQALMNTEAFF
cdr3_nt: TGCGCCAGCAGCCAAGATCAGGCGTTAATGAACACTGAAGCTTTCTTT
clone_size: .
cdr3_length: 16
j_call: TRBJ1-1
v_call: TRBV4-3
d_call: .

cdr3_aa: CASSQGSTEAFF
cdr3_nt: TGTGCCAGCAGCCAGGGAAGCACTGAAGCTTTCTTT
clone_size: .
cdr3_length: 12
j_call: TRBJ1-1
v_call: TRBV27
d_call: .

cdr3_aa: CASSQSQGAVGVNTEAFF
cdr3_nt: TGTGCCAGCAGCCAATCACAGGGGGCGGTTGGGGTGAACACTGAAGCTTTCTTT
clone_size: .
cdr3_length: 18
j_call: TRBJ1-1
v_call: TRBV5-8
d_call: TRBD1

cdr3_aa: CASSYGQGDRKAFF
cdr3_nt: TGTGCCAGCAGTTACGGCCAGGGGGACAGGAAAGCTTTCTTT
clone_size: once
cdr3_length: 14
j_call: TRBJ1-1
v_call: TRBV6-5
d_call: TRBD1

cdr3_aa: CAPPAGASDEQFF
cdr3_nt: TGTGCCCCCCCAGCGGGGGCCTCTGATGAGCAGTTCTTC
clone_size: .
cdr3_length: 13
j_call: TRBJ2-1
v_call: TRBV19
d_call: TRBD2

cdr3_aa: CATSRVQGRSSGYTF
cdr3_nt: TGTGCCACCAGCAGAGTACAGGGGCGATCAAGTGGCTACACCTTC
clone_size: once
cdr3_length: 15
j_call: TRBJ1-2
v_call: TRBV15
d_call: TRBD1

cdr3_aa: CATMVGNTIYF
cdr3_nt: TGTGCCACTATGGTAGGAAACACCATATATTTT
clone_size: .
cdr3_length: 11
j_call: TRBJ1-3
v_call: TRBV6-6
d_call: .

cdr3_aa: CASSFRGATPEAFF
cdr3_nt: TGTGCCAGCAGTTTCCGGGGCGCGACGCCTGAAGCTTTCTTT
clone_size: .
cdr3_length: 14
j_call: TRBJ1-1
v_call: TRBV27
d_call: .

cdr3_aa: CASSVEAGSKYGYTF
cdr3_nt: TGTGCCAGCAGCGTAGAAGCAGGCAGTAAATATGGCTACACCTTC
clone_size: .
cdr3_length: 15
j_call: TRBJ1-2
v_call: TRBV9
d_call: .

cdr3_aa: CASSRNLNTEAFF
cdr3_nt: TGTGCCAGCAGCCGGAACCTGAACACTGAAGCTTTCTTT
clone_size: .
cdr3_length: 13
j_call: TRBJ1-1
v_call: TRBV7-8
d_call: .

cdr3_aa: CASSLKGTEAFF
cdr3_nt: TGTGCCAGCAGCTTAAAGGGCACTGAAGCTTTCTTT
clone_size: once
cdr3_length: 12
j_call: TRBJ1-1
v_call: TRBV7-9
d_call: .

cdr3_aa: CASSSGSTNYGYTF
cdr3_nt: TGTGCCAGCAGCTCAGGGTCGACCAACTATGGCTACACCTTC
clone_size: .
cdr3_length: 14
j_call: TRBJ1-2
v_call: TRBV28
d_call: .